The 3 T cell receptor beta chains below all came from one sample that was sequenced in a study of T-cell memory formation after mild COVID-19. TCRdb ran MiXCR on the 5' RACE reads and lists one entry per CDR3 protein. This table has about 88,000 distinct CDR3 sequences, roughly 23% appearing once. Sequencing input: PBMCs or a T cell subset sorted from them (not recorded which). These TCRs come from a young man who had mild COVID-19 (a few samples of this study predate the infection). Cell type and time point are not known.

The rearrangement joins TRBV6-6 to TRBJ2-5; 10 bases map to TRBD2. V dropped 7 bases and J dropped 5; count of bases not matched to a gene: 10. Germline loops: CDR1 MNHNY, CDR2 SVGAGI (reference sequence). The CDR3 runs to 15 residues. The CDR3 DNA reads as TGTGCCAGCATTGAGAGCGGGGGGGCCGGGGAGACCCAGTACTTC. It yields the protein CASIESGGAGETQYF.

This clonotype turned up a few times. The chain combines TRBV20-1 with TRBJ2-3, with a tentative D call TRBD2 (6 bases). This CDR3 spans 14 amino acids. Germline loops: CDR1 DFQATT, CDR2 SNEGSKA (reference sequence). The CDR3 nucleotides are TGCGGTACCTTTGGCGGGGCTAGCACAGATACGCAGTATTTT. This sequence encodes CGTFGGASTDTQYF.

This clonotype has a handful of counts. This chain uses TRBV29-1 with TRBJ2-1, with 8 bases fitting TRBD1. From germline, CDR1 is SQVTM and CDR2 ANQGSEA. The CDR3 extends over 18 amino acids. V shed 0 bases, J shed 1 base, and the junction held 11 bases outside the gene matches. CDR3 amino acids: CSVEEPGVGTGSYNEQFF. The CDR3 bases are TGCAGCGTTGAAGAACCTGGGGTCGGGACAGGATCCTACAATGAGCAGTTCTTC.